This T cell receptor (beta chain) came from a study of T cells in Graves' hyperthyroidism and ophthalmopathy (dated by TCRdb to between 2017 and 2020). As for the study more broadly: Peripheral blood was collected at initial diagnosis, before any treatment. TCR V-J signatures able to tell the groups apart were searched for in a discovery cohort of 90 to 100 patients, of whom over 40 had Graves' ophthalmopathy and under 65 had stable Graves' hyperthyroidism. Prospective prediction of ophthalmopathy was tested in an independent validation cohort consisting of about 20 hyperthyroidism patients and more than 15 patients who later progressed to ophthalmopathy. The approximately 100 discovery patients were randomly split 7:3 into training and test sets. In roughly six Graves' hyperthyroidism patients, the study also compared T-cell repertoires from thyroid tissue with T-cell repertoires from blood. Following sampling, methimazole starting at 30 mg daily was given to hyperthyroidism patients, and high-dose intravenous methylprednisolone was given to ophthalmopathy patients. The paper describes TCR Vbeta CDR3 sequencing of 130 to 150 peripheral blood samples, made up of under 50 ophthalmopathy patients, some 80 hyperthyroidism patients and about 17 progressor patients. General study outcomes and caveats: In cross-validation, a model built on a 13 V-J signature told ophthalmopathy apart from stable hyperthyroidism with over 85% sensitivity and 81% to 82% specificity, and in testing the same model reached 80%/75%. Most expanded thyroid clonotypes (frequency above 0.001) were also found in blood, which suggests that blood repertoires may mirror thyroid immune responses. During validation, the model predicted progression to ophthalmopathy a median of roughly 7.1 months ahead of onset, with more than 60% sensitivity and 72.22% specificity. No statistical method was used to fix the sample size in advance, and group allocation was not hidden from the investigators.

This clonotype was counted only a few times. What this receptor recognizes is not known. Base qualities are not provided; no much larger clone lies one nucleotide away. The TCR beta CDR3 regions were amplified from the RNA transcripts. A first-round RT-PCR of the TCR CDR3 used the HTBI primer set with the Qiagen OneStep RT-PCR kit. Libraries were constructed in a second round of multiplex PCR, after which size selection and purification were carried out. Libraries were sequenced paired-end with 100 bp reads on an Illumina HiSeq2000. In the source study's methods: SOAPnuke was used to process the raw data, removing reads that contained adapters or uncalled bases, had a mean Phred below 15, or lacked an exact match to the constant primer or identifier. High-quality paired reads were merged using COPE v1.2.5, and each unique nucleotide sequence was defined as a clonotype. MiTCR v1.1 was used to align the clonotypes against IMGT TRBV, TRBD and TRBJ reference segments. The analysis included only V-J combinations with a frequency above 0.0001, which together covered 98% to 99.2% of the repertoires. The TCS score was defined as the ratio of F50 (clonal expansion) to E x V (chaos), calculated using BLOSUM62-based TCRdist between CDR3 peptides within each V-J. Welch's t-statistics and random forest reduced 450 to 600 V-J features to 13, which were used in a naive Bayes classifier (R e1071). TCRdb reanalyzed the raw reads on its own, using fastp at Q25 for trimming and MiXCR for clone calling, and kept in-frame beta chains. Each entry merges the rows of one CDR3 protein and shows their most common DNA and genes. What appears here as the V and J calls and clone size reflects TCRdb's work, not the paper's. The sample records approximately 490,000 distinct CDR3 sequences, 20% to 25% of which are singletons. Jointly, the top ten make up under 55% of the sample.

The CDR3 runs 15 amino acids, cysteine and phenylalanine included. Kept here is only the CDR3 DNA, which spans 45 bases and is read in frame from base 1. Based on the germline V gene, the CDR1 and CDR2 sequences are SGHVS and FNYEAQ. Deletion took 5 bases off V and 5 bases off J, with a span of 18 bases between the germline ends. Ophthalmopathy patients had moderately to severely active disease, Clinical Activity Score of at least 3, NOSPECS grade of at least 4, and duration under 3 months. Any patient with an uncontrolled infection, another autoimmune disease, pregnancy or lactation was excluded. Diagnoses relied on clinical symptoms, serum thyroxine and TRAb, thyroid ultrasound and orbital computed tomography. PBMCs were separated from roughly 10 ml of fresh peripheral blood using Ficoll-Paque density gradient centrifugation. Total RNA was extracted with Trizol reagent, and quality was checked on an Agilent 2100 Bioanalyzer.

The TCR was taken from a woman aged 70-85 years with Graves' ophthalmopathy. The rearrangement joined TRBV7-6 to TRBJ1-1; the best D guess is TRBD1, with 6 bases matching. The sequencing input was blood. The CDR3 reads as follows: CASSEETGKWTEAFF. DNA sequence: TGTGCCAGCAGCGAGGAAACAGGGAAATGGACTGAAGCTTTCTTT.